The rows below give T cell receptor beta chains drawn from one sample of a study of T-cell reconstitution after alpha-beta-depleted transplantation in children. TCRdb redid the calling of the PCR reads with MiXCR, one entry per CDR3 protein. The sample includes about a million distinct CDR3 sequences, roughly 29% of them seen just once. The source was PBMCs, mostly from graft donor cells, collected 360 days after TCRalphabeta/CD19-depleted stem cell transplant. These TCRs come from a boy in the first two years of life who had a stem cell transplant for SCID, so the T cells may come from the graft donor. Each CDR3 is given with its conserved first and last residue. The order of the fields is D gene, J gene, V gene, clone size, CDR3 length, CDR3 protein, CDR3 DNA. D genes are given only for firm matches. The listing skips clone size in some rows; elsewhere it reads once, few, many or a size class.

d_call: NA; j_call: TRBJ1-5; v_call: TRBV20-1; clone_size: NA; cdr3_length: 15; cdr3_aa: CSAISGVHSNQPQHF; cdr3_nt: TGCAGTGCTATTAGCGGGGTCCATAGCAATCAGCCCCAGCATTTT
d_call: TRBD1; j_call: TRBJ2-1; v_call: TRBV13; clone_size: once; cdr3_length: 16; cdr3_aa: CASSLLPGQGYNEQFF; cdr3_nt: TGTGCCAGCAGCTTACTACCGGGACAGGGGTACAATGAGCAGTTCTTC
d_call: NA; j_call: TRBJ2-7; v_call: TRBV5-6; clone_size: NA; cdr3_length: 15; cdr3_aa: CASSLVGYGPPEQYF; cdr3_nt: TGTGCCAGCAGCTTGGTAGGATATGGGCCTCCCGAGCAGTACTTC
d_call: NA; j_call: TRBJ2-2; v_call: TRBV12-3/TRBV12-4; clone_size: NA; cdr3_length: 16; cdr3_aa: CASSLVLGPSTGELFF; cdr3_nt: TGTGCCAGCAGTTTGGTCCTGGGACCGTCGACCGGGGAGCTGTTTTTT
d_call: NA; j_call: TRBJ1-1; v_call: TRBV7-2; clone_size: NA; cdr3_length: 17; cdr3_aa: CASSLSPGGFMNTEAFF; cdr3_nt: TGTGCCAGCAGCTTATCCCCTGGGGGCTTCATGAACACTGAAGCTTTCTTT
d_call: NA; j_call: TRBJ2-3; v_call: TRBV20-1; clone_size: NA; cdr3_length: 16; cdr3_aa: CSAVDRDTPYTDTQYF; cdr3_nt: TGCAGTGCTGTAGACCGGGACACTCCTTACACAGATACGCAGTATTTT
d_call: TRBD1; j_call: TRBJ1-6; v_call: TRBV11-2; clone_size: few; cdr3_length: 17; cdr3_aa: CASSLGDRVHSFSPLHF; cdr3_nt: TGTGCCAGCAGCTTAGGGGACAGGGTACACTCCTTTTCACCCCTCCACTTT
d_call: NA; j_call: TRBJ2-3; v_call: TRBV29-1; clone_size: NA; cdr3_length: 13; cdr3_aa: CSVDIDSSDTQYF; cdr3_nt: TGCAGCGTTGATATTGACTCATCAGATACGCAGTATTTT
d_call: TRBD2; j_call: TRBJ2-3; v_call: TRBV20-1; clone_size: NA; cdr3_length: 14; cdr3_aa: CSARDYLAGDTQYF; cdr3_nt: TGCAGTGCTAGAGATTACCTAGCGGGAGATACGCAGTATTTT
d_call: NA; j_call: TRBJ2-5; v_call: TRBV10-3; clone_size: few; cdr3_length: 15; cdr3_aa: CATRPTGTGQETQYF; cdr3_nt: TGTGCCACCAGACCGACAGGGACTGGCCAAGAGACCCAGTACTTC
d_call: NA; j_call: TRBJ2-2; v_call: TRBV5-5; clone_size: NA; cdr3_length: 15; cdr3_aa: CASKEGSLHTGELFF; cdr3_nt: TGTGCCAGCAAAGAAGGCAGTCTCCACACCGGGGAGCTGTTTTTT
d_call: NA; j_call: TRBJ1-1; v_call: TRBV12-3/TRBV12-4; clone_size: NA; cdr3_length: 15; cdr3_aa: CASSFLTAGNTEAFF; cdr3_nt: TGTGCCAGCAGTTTCTTGACAGCCGGGAACACTGAAGCTTTCTTT
d_call: TRBD2; j_call: TRBJ2-2; v_call: TRBV27; clone_size: NA; cdr3_length: 19; cdr3_aa: CASSLRNLAGGPNTGELFF; cdr3_nt: TGTGCCAGCAGTTTAAGGAATCTAGCGGGGGGGCCGAACACCGGGGAGCTGTTTTTT
d_call: NA; j_call: TRBJ2-3; v_call: TRBV9; clone_size: few; cdr3_length: 16; cdr3_aa: CASSVEGGEGTDTQYF; cdr3_nt: TGTGCCAGCAGCGTAGAAGGCGGGGAAGGGACAGATACGCAGTATTTT
d_call: NA; j_call: TRBJ2-7; v_call: TRBV20-1; clone_size: NA; cdr3_length: 13; cdr3_aa: CSASPSLAYEQYF; cdr3_nt: TGCAGTGCTAGCCCTAGTCTTGCATACGAGCAGTACTTC
d_call: TRBD2; j_call: TRBJ2-7; v_call: TRBV20-1; clone_size: few; cdr3_length: 14; cdr3_aa: CSARTSGGYYEQYF; cdr3_nt: TGCAGTGCGCGGACTAGCGGGGGTTACTACGAGCAGTACTTC
d_call: NA; j_call: TRBJ2-5; v_call: TRBV5-1; clone_size: NA; cdr3_length: 14; cdr3_aa: CASSTTDTGETQYF; cdr3_nt: TGCGCCAGCAGCACAACGGACACCGGGGAGACCCAGTACTTC